This section outlines one T cell receptor beta chain sequence together with its context. This clone has only a few counts. Which antigen it targets is not known. Base qualities are missing; no much larger clone stands one base away. The sample comes from a study of blood T cell repertoires in COVID-19 (dated by TCRdb to the early 2020s). About the full investigation: Samples covering the acute and convalescent phases of COVID-19 were provided by collaborators in the United States, Italy and Spain. The prospective study material was composed of cDNA or gDNA derived from T cells, B-cell-depleted T cells, or PBMCs. The sample metadata nearly always contained a de-identified subject ID, COVID-19 status, age in years and sex. Where available, HLA class I and class II types were taken from metadata supplied by the sample provider and were not determined by assay-based typing. The dataset comprised deeply sampled blood TCRbeta repertoires from subjects exposed to, actively infected with, or recovered from COVID-19. The repertoires were made available in a free public database intended to serve as a resource for research on the immune response to SARS-CoV-2. Samples were obtained from the ongoing ImmuneRACE study (first 160 participants) and from 1,254 subjects provided by 6 global collaborators.

TCRbeta CDR3 regions were amplified from genomic DNA by means of the immunoSEQ Assay, a bias-controlled multiplex PCR. In the source study's methods: Nucleated cell counts per sample were estimated from amplification of reference gene primers within the assay. Sequence reads were collapsed and filtered to measure the absolute abundance of every unique TCRbeta CDR3 rearrangement. For each sample, productive Simpson clonality was calculated by taking the square root of Simpson's diversity index across productive rearrangements. TCRdb retrieved this table from immuneACCESS and kept in-frame rearrangements only. Not all clones are present; in checked studies, unresolved V genes account for under half, and no reason is known for the remainder. Clone size and the V and J calls come from that table; the DNA yielded D and trimming. This sample has some 160,000 clones in its table, and roughly 74% of those were observed once. The ten most abundant clones make up approximately 15% of the sample.

Whole blood was collected in K2EDTA tubes by collaborating institutions according to the institutions' own protocols. For TCRbeta analysis, collaborator samples were shipped as frozen whole blood, as isolated PBMCs, or as DNA extracted from either sample type. Beyond this particular receptor, the publication reports: How much clinical and demographic metadata was included differed by source and by participant, and the metadata was provided uncurated.

The germline V gene supplies CDR1 SGHRS and CDR2 YFSETQ. The CDR3 contains 15 residues, cysteine and phenylalanine counted. The read is trimmed to its CDR3 DNA, 45 bases read in frame from base 1. Trimming removed 7 bases from V and 8 bases from J; the gene matches leave 15 bases unexplained. The sample taken for sequencing was peripheral blood. This clonotype originated in a woman aged 80 or over with acute or convalescent COVID-19. The chain uses TRBV5-1 and TRBJ2-1, with 7 bases in between that match TRBD2. The sequence in DNA is TGCGCCAGCCGGGGAGGGGTCGGGATATCGGATGAGCAGTTCTTC. Translated, it gives CASRGGVGISDEQFF.